This T cell receptor (beta chain) came from a study of cytomegalovirus exposure and HLA in healthy donors (dated by TCRdb to 2017 to 2019). Broadly, across the study: According to an earlier analysis of several hundred of the donors, about 170 million T cells yielded roughly 100 million unique TCR beta sequences and about 280 Gb of sequence data. Donor age, sex, ethnicity and CMV serostatus were collected together with the repertoire data. A later analysis re-analyzed previously published TCR beta repertoires from about 730 donors and added high-resolution HLA genotyping to study TCR occurrence patterns. The study was designed to test whether signatures of past pathogen exposure could be identified by cataloging public T cell receptors. Class I and class II HLA loci were covered by the typing at four-digit resolution. Rather than using new phenotypic data, the later analysis identified candidate immune exposures from TCR beta sequences and from how often those sequences occurred across donors. Several DR-DQ haplotypes were handled as single units for association and clustering because linkage in the cohort was strong. Genome-wide SNP genotypes for about 65% of the 666 donors were used in a later genetic analysis, which treated that subset as a discovery cohort. Typing coverage differed by locus: A, B, C, DRB1 and DQB1 were typed in roughly 620-640 donors, DQA1 in about 510, DPA1 in 600 to 610, and DPB1 in 450 to 480. Every repertoire in the discovery cohort had been generated on one and the same sequencing platform. An earlier analysis of nearly 600 of the donors applied high-throughput TCR beta sequencing to assess whether each TCR beta V gene segment acted as functional or pseudogenic. On average, around 240,000 unique TCR beta nucleotide sequences were sequenced per donor among 350 to 400 genotyped donors of the cohort, with roughly 19% of those sequences being non-productive. Around 300 gigabases of sequencing data and approximately 85 million unique TCR sequences were included in an early release covering around 650 HLA-typed donors. In addition to the first cohort of about 650 subjects, a separate validation cohort of 120 different subjects was used. The study used immunosequencing to profile the T cell repertoires of 600 to 850 subjects and linked those repertoires to cytomegalovirus serostatus. Of the 300 to 400 genotyped donors, roughly 85% fell in the genetic ancestry cluster associated with self-reported Caucasian donors. High-throughput TCR immunosequencing, statistical association of individual TCRs with disease status, and machine learning were combined to predict cytomegalovirus infection status. What the study reported, not specific to this receptor: In a later analysis, about 16,000 TCR beta sequences were associated with specific HLA alleles at a false discovery rate of 0.05. The authors suggested that the approach could potentially be generalized to other disease states and immunological phenotypes. A later genetic analysis reported fewer N-insertions in productive TCRs among donors in an Asian-associated ancestry cluster than the approximately 700-donor mean. A further reported finding was that TCR beta sequences accurately predicted the HLA-A and HLA-B alleles for most subjects in the first cohort. The only immune exposure information available for the cohort was CMV serostatus. Most TCR sequences were seen in very few donors, while some public TCRs were found in many individuals. In vitro tests confirmed that three of the cytomegalovirus-associated TCR beta chains recognize cytomegalovirus antigens. Compared with equally common non-associated chains, HLA-associated TCR beta chains in a later analysis were more clonally expanded and had lower generation probabilities. Broadly in line with IMGT annotations, most TCR beta V segments showed up in productive rearrangements about 87% or about 30% of the time in an earlier analysis of around 550 of the donors. Sequencing depth was assumed to be roughly uniform across donors in the presence/absence analyses, though that assumption may not hold. In a later analysis, several top co-occurrence clusters were reported to appear linked to parvovirus B19, influenza, CMV and Epstein-Barr virus. Cytomegalovirus status was reported to be diagnosed by the classifier with high specificity and sensitivity in both the original and validation cohorts. A total of 164 TCR beta chains were listed by the study as associated with cytomegalovirus. Because counts were too low, approximately 15 rarely observed V segments, including chromosome 9 orphons, were excluded from the earlier analysis of some 540 of the donors. When HLA alleles, especially DR and DQ, strongly co-occurred, TCR associations were difficult to assign to individual alleles. Linkage disequilibrium might explain the correlated functional status among segregating V segments, but an unknown experimental factor could not be excluded. A later genetic analysis associated a missense DCLRE1C variant with V-gene and J-gene trimming of TCR beta chains, and an independent cohort replicated the association. Most CMV-associated TCR beta chains appeared to be HLA-restricted in a later analysis, and the HLA associations seemed to be driven largely by CMV exposure. The sequencing pipeline was judged likely to have produced a cluster of highly shared sequence variants as a technical artifact. The cohort was sequenced for TCR beta chains only, and without alpha or paired-chain data the features that could be detected were limited. In a later analysis, the rate of TCR association differed among HLA loci, with DRB1 alleles having the most associated TCRs and HLA-C alleles having the fewest. Because HLA typing was missing for some donors at each locus, association tests included only the typed subset.

This clone was observed a handful of times. The clone's antigen remains unknown. Per-base quality was not reported, and no clone a single base away is much larger than it. Library prep was done by the immunoSEQ multiplex PCR assay. For the multiplex PCR, a mixture combining 60 forward primers for TCR Vbeta segments and 13 reverse primers for TCR Jbeta segments was used. The CDR3 region of rearranged TCR beta genes was amplified from genomic DNA by a multiplex PCR assay. Amplified TCR beta libraries were sequenced as 87-base-pair reads on the Illumina HiSeq System. On the study's bioinformatics: A later analysis counted approximately 74 million unique TCR beta chains across the 666 repertoires, and around 12 million of these chains were shared by at least two donors. To remove PCR and sequencing errors, raw reads were error-corrected and collapsed into unique sequences using a nearest-neighbor algorithm that merged closely related sequences. To assign V, D and J gene segments, CDR3 sequences were aligned to IMGT reference sequences. Each retained sequence needed at least a six-nucleotide match to both a V gene segment and a J gene segment. Rearrangements were classified as productive when the CDR3 lacked stop codons and remained in frame with V and J, and all other rearrangements were classified as non-productive. Following IMGT convention, CDR3 was defined as the stretch from the second conserved V-encoded cysteine to the conserved J-encoded phenylalanine. Sequences without an unambiguous match to a single V gene segment were excluded from the earlier analysis of 587 of the donors. In an earlier analysis of several hundred of the donors, V segments were called functional above 56.7% productive rearrangements and were called segregating when the between-donor standard deviation exceeded 5%. A statistical classification framework was developed to diagnose cytomegalovirus status using the catalog of TCR beta chain sequences. In a later analysis, V and J genes were assigned by comparing TCR nucleotide sequences against IMGT/GENE-DB human TR gene sequences. A later analysis assigned CDR3 sequences and most-parsimonious VDJ recombination scenarios with the TCRdist pipeline. A later analysis defined each TCR beta chain by its CDR3 amino acid sequence plus V-gene family, and excluded reads lacking a unique V-gene family. As a way to deal with suspected cross-contamination and a sequencing artifact, a later analysis dropped 450 to 600 nucleotide sequences that were highly shared and had low generation probability. A later analysis calculated a clonal expansion index for each public chain from normalized within-repertoire ranks of inferred template counts. In a later analysis, generation probabilities were computed using a VDJ recombination model fitted to out-of-frame rearrangements, and the results were checked against IGoR. A later analysis scored TCR-TCR, TCR-HLA and TCR-CMV co-occurrence with hypergeometric tests, applying a repertoire-size bias correction to TCR pairs. In a later analysis, false discovery rates were estimated by permuting HLA or CMV assignments 20 times. A later analysis grouped co-occurring TCRs with DBSCAN, adding TCRdist sequence similarity when clustering within HLA-allele-positive subsets. Repertoires with fewer than 30,000 or more than 120,000 public chains, plus five repertoires with anomalous nucleotide sharing, were excluded from co-occurrence clustering. This is the immuneACCESS table as TCRdb keeps it, with only in-frame sequences that have V and J called. A part of the clones is gone; compared with another copy, unresolved V genes explain less than half, and the rest is unexplained. V, J and clone size are those of that table, while D and trimming were read from the DNA. Within this sample are about 98,000 clones, with 50% to 70% of them counted one time only. The top ten clonotypes cover 4.5% to 5% of the sample.

The cohort comprised under 700 healthy bone marrow donors. At the time of sampling, all cohort members were nominally healthy, though unrecorded immune exposures were likely present. CMV serostatus was recorded as positive for some 300 and negative for about 55% of the 666 cohort members, whereas no CMV serostatus was recorded for the donor in question. A peripheral blood sample was collected from each donor, and TCR beta sequencing was performed on peripheral blood mononuclear cells. Genomic DNA extraction from the blood cell samples was performed with the Qiagen DNeasy Blood Extraction Kit. The TCR originated in a human donor in good health. Sequences were obtained from PBMCs.

The CDR3 amino acid sequence is: CASRNQQGAGQPQHF. The DNA reads as follows: TGTGCCAGCAGGAACCAACAGGGGGCGGGCCAGCCCCAGCATTTT. The rearranged segments are TRBV6-6 and TRBJ1-5; 9 bases in between match TRBD1. The germline V end is reduced by 6 bases and the J end by 7 bases; junction bases left unmatched: 10. Sequences MNHNY (CDR1) and SVGAGI (CDR2) are obtained from the germline V gene (reference sequence). Its CDR3 holds 15 amino acids, cysteine through phenylalanine. The read is trimmed to its CDR3 DNA, 45 bases read in frame from base 1.